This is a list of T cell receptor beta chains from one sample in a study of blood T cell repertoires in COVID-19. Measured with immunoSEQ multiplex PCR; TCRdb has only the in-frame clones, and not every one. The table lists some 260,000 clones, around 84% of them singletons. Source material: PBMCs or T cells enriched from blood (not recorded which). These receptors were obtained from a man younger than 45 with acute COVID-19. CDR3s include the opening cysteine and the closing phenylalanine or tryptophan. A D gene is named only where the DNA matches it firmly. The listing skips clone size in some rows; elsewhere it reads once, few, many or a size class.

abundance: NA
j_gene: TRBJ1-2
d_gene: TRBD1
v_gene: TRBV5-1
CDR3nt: TGCGCCAGCAGCTTGGGGGACAGGGGGCTATCCTACGGCTACACCTTC
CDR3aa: CASSLGDRGLSYGYTF

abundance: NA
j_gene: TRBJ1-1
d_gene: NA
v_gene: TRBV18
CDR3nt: TGTGCCAGCTCACCACCGTCACAGCCAAACACTGAAGCTTTCTTT
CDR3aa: CASSPPSQPNTEAFF

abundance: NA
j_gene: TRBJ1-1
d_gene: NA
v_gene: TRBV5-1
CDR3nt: TGCGCCAGCAGCTTGAGGCAGGGTAAGCCTGAAGCTTTCTTT
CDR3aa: CASSLRQGKPEAFF

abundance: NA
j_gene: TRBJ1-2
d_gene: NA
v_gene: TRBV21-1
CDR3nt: TGTGCCAGCAGCACGACTACCGGGACAGGGTATGGCTACACCTTC
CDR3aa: CASSTTTGTGYGYTF

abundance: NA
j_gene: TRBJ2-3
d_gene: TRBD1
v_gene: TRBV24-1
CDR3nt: TGTGCCACCAGTGATTCTTATATGAGAGACAGGGGAGGAGGTGGCACAGATACGCAGTATTTT
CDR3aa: CATSDSYMRDRGGGGTDTQYF

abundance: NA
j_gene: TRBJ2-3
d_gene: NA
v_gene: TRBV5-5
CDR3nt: TGTGCCAGCAGCCGGGGAGTTCCAGGCACAGATACGCAGTATTTT
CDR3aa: CASSRGVPGTDTQYF

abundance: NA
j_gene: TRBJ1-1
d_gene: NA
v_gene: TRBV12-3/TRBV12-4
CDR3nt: TGTGCCAGCACCGGCGGAAGTAATGAAGCTTTCTTT
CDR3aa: CASTGGSNEAFF

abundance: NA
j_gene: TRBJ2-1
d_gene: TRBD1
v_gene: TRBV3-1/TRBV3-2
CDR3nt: TGTGCCAGCAGCCGGACAGGGATCAATGAGCAGTTCTTC
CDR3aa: CASSRTGINEQFF

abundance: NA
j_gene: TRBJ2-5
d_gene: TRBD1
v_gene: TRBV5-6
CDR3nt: TGTGCCAGCAGCTTGGGGGACAGAAGACAAGAGACCCAGTACTTC
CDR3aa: CASSLGDRRQETQYF

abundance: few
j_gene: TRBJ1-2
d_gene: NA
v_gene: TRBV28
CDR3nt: TGTGCCAGCCGCATGGGACTATATGGCTACACCTTC
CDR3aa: CASRMGLYGYTF

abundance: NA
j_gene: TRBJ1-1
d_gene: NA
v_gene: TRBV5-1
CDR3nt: TGCGCCAGCAGCTCCCCCATGAACACTGAAGCTTTCTTT
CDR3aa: CASSSPMNTEAFF

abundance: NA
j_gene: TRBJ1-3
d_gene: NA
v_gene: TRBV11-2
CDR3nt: TGTGCCAGCAGCTCCGAGGGACTAGGCAAACTCGGAAACACCATATATTTT
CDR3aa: CASSSEGLGKLGNTIYF

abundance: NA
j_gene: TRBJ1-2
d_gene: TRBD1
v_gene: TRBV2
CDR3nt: TGTGCCAGCAGCAGGGACAGTTATGGCTACACCTTC
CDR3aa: CASSRDSYGYTF

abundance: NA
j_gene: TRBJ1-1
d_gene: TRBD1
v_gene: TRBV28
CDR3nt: TGTGCCAGCAGTCCTACAGGGGGACCTGAAGCTTTCTTT
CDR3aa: CASSPTGGPEAFF

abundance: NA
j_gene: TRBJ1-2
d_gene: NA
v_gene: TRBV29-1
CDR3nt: TGCAGCGTAGGCGACGGAGGGAGCTACACCTTC
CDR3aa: CSVGDGGSYTF

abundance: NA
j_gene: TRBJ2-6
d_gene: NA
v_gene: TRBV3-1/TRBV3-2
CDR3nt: TGTGCCAGCACCTTTTCGCGGAGGGCTGGGGCCAACGTCCTGACTTTC
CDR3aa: CASTFSRRAGANVLTF

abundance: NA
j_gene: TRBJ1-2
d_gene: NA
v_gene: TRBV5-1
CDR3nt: TGTGCCAGCAGCTTCCCAGGCTACGCTAACTATGGCTACACCTTC
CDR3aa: CASSFPGYANYGYTF

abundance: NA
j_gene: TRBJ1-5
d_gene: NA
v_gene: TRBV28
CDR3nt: TGTGCCAGCAGCTATCAGCCCCAGCATTTT
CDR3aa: CASSYQPQHF

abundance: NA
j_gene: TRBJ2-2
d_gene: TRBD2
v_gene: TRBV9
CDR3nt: TGTGCCAGCAGCGTAGGAGCTAGCGGGAGGGCCATCGGGGAGCTGTTTTTT
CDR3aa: CASSVGASGRAIGELFF

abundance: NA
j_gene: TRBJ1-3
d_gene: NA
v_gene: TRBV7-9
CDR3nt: TGTGCCAGCAGCCCTTCAGGACGGGGCTCTGGAAACACCATATATTTT
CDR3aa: CASSPSGRGSGNTIYF

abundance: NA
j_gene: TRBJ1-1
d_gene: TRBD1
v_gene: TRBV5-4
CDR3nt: TGTGCCACCAGACAGGGGACGAACACTGAAGCTTTCTTT
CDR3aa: CATRQGTNTEAFF

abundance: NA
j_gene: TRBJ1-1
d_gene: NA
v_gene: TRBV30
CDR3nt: TGTGCCTGGACCCACAGGGCCCGAGCTTTCTTT
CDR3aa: CAWTHRARAFF

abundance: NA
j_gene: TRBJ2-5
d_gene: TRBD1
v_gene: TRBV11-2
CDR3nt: TGTGCCAGCAGCAATACAGGGGGCGAAGCAGAGACCCAGTACTTC
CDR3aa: CASSNTGGEAETQYF

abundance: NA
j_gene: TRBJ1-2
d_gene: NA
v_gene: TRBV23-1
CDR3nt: TGCGCCAGCAGTCAATCGACGGGCATAGAGGGTGGCTACACCTTC
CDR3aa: CASSQSTGIEGGYTF

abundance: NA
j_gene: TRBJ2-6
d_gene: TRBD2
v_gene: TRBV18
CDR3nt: TGTGCCAGCTCGCCCCTCGGACTAGCGGGACCTTCTGGGGCCAACGTCCTGACTTTC
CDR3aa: CASSPLGLAGPSGANVLTF

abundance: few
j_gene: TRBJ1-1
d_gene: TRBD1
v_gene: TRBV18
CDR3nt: TGTGCCAGCTCACCACGGGACAGGGGTGAAGCTTTCTTT
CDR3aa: CASSPRDRGEAFF

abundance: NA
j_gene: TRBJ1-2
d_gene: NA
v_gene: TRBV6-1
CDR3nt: TGTGCCAGCAGTGAAGTTTTGGGCCGCTATGGCTACACCTTC
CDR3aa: CASSEVLGRYGYTF

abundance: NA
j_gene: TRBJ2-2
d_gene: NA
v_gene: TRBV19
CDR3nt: TGTGCCAGTAGTTTCCCATTTCCGAACACCGGGGAGCTGTTTTTT
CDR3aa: CASSFPFPNTGELFF

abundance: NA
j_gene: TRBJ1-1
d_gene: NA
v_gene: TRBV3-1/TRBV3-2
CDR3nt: TGTGCCAGCAGCCAAGTTCGGGGTACTGAAGCTTTCTTT
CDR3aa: CASSQVRGTEAFF

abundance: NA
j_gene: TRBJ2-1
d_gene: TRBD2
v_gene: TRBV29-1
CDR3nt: TGCAGCGGCTCGAAGGGCGGGAGAACGTACAATGAGCAGTTCTTC
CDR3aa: CSGSKGGRTYNEQFF

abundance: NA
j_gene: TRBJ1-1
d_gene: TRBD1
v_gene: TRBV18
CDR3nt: TGTGCCAGCTCACTTGTCGACAGGGCCGCGAACACTGAAGCTTTCTTT
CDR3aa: CASSLVDRAANTEAFF

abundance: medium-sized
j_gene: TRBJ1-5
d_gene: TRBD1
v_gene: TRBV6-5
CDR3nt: TGTGCCAGCGAGGACAGGGGTTTTCAGCCCCAGCATTTT
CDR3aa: CASEDRGFQPQHF

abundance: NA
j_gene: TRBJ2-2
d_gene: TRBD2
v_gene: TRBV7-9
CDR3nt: TGTGCCAGCAGCTTAGCGGCGGGAGGGCCTCACGGGGAGCTGTTTTTT
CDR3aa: CASSLAAGGPHGELFF

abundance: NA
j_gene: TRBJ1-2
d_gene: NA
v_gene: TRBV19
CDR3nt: TGTGCCAGTAGGTCTCAGGGCGAATATGGCTACACCTTC
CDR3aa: CASRSQGEYGYTF

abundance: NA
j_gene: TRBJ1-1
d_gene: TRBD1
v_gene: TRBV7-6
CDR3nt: TGTGCCAGCAGTACTAGACAGGGGGCCACTGAAGCTTTCTTT
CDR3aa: CASSTRQGATEAFF

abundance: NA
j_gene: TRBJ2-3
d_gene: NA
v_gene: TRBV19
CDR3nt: TGTGCCAGTAGTATTTGGACAAGCAGCACAGATACGCAGTATTTT
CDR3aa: CASSIWTSSTDTQYF

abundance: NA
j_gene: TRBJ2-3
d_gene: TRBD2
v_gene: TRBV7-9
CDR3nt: TGTGCCAGCAGCTTAGGACTAGCGGGAGCCACAGATACGCAGTATTTT
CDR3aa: CASSLGLAGATDTQYF

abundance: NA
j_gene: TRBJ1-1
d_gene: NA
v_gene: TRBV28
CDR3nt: TGTGCCAGCAACCCAGGTCGGGGAGCTTTCTTT
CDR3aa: CASNPGRGAFF

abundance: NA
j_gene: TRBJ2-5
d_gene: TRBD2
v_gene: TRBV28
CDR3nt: TGTGCCAGCAGTGCTAGCGGGGGGGTCCAAGAGACCCAGTACTTC
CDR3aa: CASSASGGVQETQYF

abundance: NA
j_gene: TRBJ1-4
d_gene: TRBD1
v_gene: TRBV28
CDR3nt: TGTGCCATCCGGGACAGGGCGCGGGAACTGTTTTTT
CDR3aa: CAIRDRARELFF

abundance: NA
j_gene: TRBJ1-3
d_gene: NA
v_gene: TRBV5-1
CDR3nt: TGTGCCAGCAGCTCTTTCGGGGGAAACACCATATATTTT
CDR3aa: CASSSFGGNTIYF

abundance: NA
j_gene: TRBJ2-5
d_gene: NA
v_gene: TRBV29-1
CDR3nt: TGCAGCGGGGAGCGATGGGAGACCCAGTACTTC
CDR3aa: CSGERWETQYF

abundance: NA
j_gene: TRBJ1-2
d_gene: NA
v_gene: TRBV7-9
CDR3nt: TGTGCCAGCAGCAAAACGGGACAAGCAAACTATGGCTACACCTTC
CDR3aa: CASSKTGQANYGYTF

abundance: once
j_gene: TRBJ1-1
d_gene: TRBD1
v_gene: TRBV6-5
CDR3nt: TGTGCCAGCAGTTCGACAGGGGCCCAATCGAACACTGAAGCTTTCTTT
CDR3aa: CASSSTGAQSNTEAFF

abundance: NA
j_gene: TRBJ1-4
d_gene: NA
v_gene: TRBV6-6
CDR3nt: TGTGCCAGCAGACCGACTTTCGGAAATGAAAAACTGTTTTTT
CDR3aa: CASRPTFGNEKLFF

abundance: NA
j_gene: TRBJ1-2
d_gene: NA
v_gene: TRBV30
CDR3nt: TGTGCCTGGACCGAGGGTAACTATGGCTACACCTTC
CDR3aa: CAWTEGNYGYTF

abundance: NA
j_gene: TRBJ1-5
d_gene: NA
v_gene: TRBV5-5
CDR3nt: TGTGCCAGCAGCTTGGGAGTTAGCAATCAGCCCCAGCATTTT
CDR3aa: CASSLGVSNQPQHF

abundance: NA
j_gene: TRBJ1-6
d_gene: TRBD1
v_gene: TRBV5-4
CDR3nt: TGTGCCAGCAGCAGGACAGGGGGCTATAATTCACCCCTCCACTTT
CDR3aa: CASSRTGGYNSPLHF

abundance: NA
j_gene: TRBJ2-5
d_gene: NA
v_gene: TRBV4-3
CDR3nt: TGCGCCAGCAGCCAAGAAACCGGGAGTTTCGAGACCCAGTACTTC
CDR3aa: CASSQETGSFETQYF

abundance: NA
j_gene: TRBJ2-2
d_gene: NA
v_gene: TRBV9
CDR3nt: TGTGCCAGCAGCGTAAGACAGGAGAACACCGGGGAGCTGTTTTTT
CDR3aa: CASSVRQENTGELFF

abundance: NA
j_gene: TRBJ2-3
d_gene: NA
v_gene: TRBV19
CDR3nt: TGTGCCAGTACTACATTGGGGGGTTCTAGCACAGATACGCAGTATTTT
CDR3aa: CASTTLGGSSTDTQYF